The 23 T cell receptor beta chains listed next were all sequenced from one sample in a study of T cell responses to AZD1222 COVID-19 vaccine (dated by TCRdb to the early 2020s). Library preparation was by the immunoSEQ multiplex PCR assay. TCRdb obtained this table from immuneACCESS and retained in-frame rearrangements with V and J assigned. These tables miss some clones; where compared with another copy, unresolved V genes account for less than half of the shortfall, and the remainder is unexplained. This sample is represented by approximately 73,000 clones; about 82% of them were singletons. The ten largest make up 2.9% of the sample. According to the study, the label for this sample's time point signals: baseline before first vaccination. Sequencing was performed on peripheral blood, taken on day 0 of AZD1222 vaccination. Source of these receptors: an adult in good health.

The chain couples TRBV6-2 or TRBV6-3 to TRBJ1-2; 7 bases map to TRBD1. The CDR3 is 14 amino acids. CDR1 is MNHEY and CDR2 is SVGEGT in the germline V gene. V trimming: 5 bases; J trimming: 4 bases; junction bases outside the gene matches: 7. CDR3 sequence reads: CASSHRQGGYGYTF. As DNA, the CDR3 is TGTGCCAGCAGTCATCGACAGGGAGGCTATGGCTACACCTTC.

J is TRBJ2-1 and V is TRBV27, with 9 bases fitting TRBD2. This CDR3 has 15 residues. Germline assignment: CDR1 MNHEY and CDR2 SMNVEV (reference sequence). V shed 7 bases and J 5 bases; nucleotides not matched to a gene: 9. This CDR3 reads CASKVEAGGHNEQFF. The DNA of the CDR3 is TGTGCCAGCAAGGTAGAAGCGGGGGGCCACAATGAGCAGTTCTTC.

A few counts support this clone. The genes are TRBV30 and TRBJ1-2, with D possibly matching TRBD1 (5 bases). V lost 1 base, J lost 4 bases, and 16 bases lay in between. Germline CDR1 reads GTSNPN; CDR2 reads SVGIG (reference sequence). CDR3 length: 15 amino acids. The CDR3 here is CAWSARIDSSYGYTF. CDR3 bases: TGTGCCTGGAGTGCCCGCATTGACAGCTCCTATGGCTACACCTTC.

This clone came up a few times. This chain uses TRBV29-1 with TRBJ1-2; TRBD1 matches at 10 bases. CDR3 size: 14 residues. The V gene end was trimmed by 5 bases and the J gene end by 3 bases; junction bases not matched to a gene: 6. The V gene's germline CDR1 is SQVTM and CDR2 ANQGSEA. CDR3: CSVTGQGEYYGYTF. CDR3 sequence (DNA): TGCAGCGTTACCGGACAGGGGGAATACTATGGCTACACCTTC.

The chain recombines TRBV19 with TRBJ1-4; TRBD1 agrees at 7 bases. With 4 bases clipped from V and 3 bases from J, the junction kept 5 bases outside the gene matches. Germline V lookup: CDR1 LNHDA, CDR2 SQIVND (reference sequence). The CDR3 is 15 residues long. CDR3 sequence (DNA): TGTGCCAGTAGTACAGACAGGGTGTCTAATGAAAAACTGTTTTTT. Its protein product is CASSTDRVSNEKLFF.

CDR3 protein: CASSVLRGYTF. The CDR3 nucleotides read TGTGCCAGCAGTGTTCTTAGGGGCTACACCTTC. V gene TRBV12-3 or TRBV12-4 combines with J gene TRBJ1-2; D is undetermined. CDR3 length: 11 amino acids. The ends were cut back, 5 bases at V and 8 bases at J, with 9 bases in the middle.

V gene TRBV10-3 combines with J gene TRBJ1-2; D may be TRBD1 (5 bases). The CDR3 is made up of 13 amino acids. V lost 4 bases and J 4 bases, leaving 10 bases between the germline ends. The germline V gene has CDR1 ENHRY and CDR2 SYGVKD. The CDR3 sequence: CAISADSPYGYTF. The CDR3 coding sequence is TGTGCCATCAGTGCAGACAGTCCCTATGGCTACACCTTC.

V is TRBV30 and J is TRBJ1-1; 7 positions match TRBD1. Trimming at V came to 1 base and at J to 10 bases, leaving 9 bases not matched to a gene. The CDR3 sequence is 13 residues long. Per the germline V gene, CDR1 is GTSNPN and CDR2 is SVGIG (reference sequence). CDR3 sequence reads: CAWSALASGGAFF. CDR3 in DNA: TGTGCCTGGAGTGCCCTCGCGTCAGGGGGAGCTTTCTTT. The full variable domain, completed using reference TRBV30 and TRBJ1-1, is SQTIHQWPATLVQPVGSPLSLECTVEGTSNPNLYWYRQAAGRGLQLLFYSVGIGQISSEVPQNLSASRPQDRQFILSSKKLLLSDSGFYLCAWSALASGGAFFGQGTRLTVV.

This chain joins TRBV5-1 and TRBJ2-5, with TRBD2 as a possible D gene (6 bases). The V gene's germline CDR1 is SGHRS and CDR2 YFSETQ. V was clipped by 1 base and J by 2 bases, with 9 bases between them. The CDR3 runs to 14 residues. The CDR3 sequence: CASSLSSGQETQYF. The DNA of the CDR3 is TGCGCCAGCAGCTTGAGTAGCGGACAAGAGACCCAGTACTTC. The full variable domain, completed using reference TRBV5-1 and TRBJ2-5, is KAGVTQTPRYLIKTRGQQVTLSCSPISGHRSVSWYQQTPGQGLQFLFEYFSETQRNKGNFPGRFSGRQFSNSRSEMNVSTLELGDSALYLCASSLSSGQETQYFGPGTRLLVL.

This clone showed up just a few times. This chain uses TRBV5-1 with TRBJ1-1; tentative D call: TRBD1 (5 bases). V was cut by 4 bases and J by 0 bases, with 13 bases left in between. CDR1 is SGHRS and CDR2 is YFSETQ in the germline V gene. The CDR3 sequence is 15 residues long. The CDR3 region is CASSPQGTLNTEAFF. The CDR3 DNA reads TGCGCCAGCAGCCCCCAGGGAACCTTGAACACTGAAGCTTTCTTT.

The chain combines TRBV23-1 with TRBJ1-5, with TRBD1 matching over 9 bases. TRBV23-1 carries the ORF label, with uncertain function. Germline trimming cut 0 bases from V and 2 bases from J; bases unmatched to any gene: 17. This CDR3 comprises 21 residues. Written as DNA, the CDR3 is TGCGCCAGCAGTCAATCGATCGTAGGACAGGGGTTCGTTATGGGCAATCAGCCCCAGCATTTT. It translates to CASSQSIVGQGFVMGNQPQHF.

The V and J genes are TRBV3-1 (or the pseudogene TRBV3-2) and TRBJ2-7; TRBD1 matches 7 bases. Germline V CDR1 and CDR2: LGHDT, YNNKEL (reference sequence). The CDR3 spans 14 residues. The J segment lost 0 bases and the V segment lost 4 bases, leaving 3 bases of the junction unmatched. CDR3 loop: CASSRDRYSYEQYF. The CDR3 bases are TGTGCCAGCAGCCGGGACAGATACTCCTACGAGCAGTACTTC.

The rearrangement joins TRBV6-1 to TRBJ2-1, with no clear D. This CDR3 comprises 14 residues. Germline CDR1 MNHNS, CDR2 SASEGT. V shed 2 bases and J shed 0 bases, with 5 bases lying between them. CDR3 in DNA: TGTGCCAGCAGTGAACCCAGCTCCTACAATGAGCAGTTCTTC. It specifies CASSEPSSYNEQFF.

The rearrangement uses TRBV6-2 or TRBV6-3 and TRBJ2-2; 7 nucleotides line up with TRBD2. The CDR3 length is 16 residues. CDR1 and CDR2 from the germline V gene are MNHEY and SVGEGT. V shed 2 bases, J shed 3 bases, and the junction held 6 bases outside the gene matches. The CDR3 nucleotides read TGTGCCAGCAGTTACGTTGCGGGAGTCTACACCGGGGAGCTGTTTTTT. It yields the protein CASSYVAGVYTGELFF.

This chain links TRBV3-1 (or the pseudogene TRBV3-2) with TRBJ1-1, with D perhaps TRBD1 (6 bases). Germline V lookup: CDR1 LGHDT, CDR2 YNNKEL (reference sequence). The germline V and J ends were trimmed by 0 bases and 5 bases, with 10 bases remaining between them. The CDR3 consists of 14 residues. CDR3 sequence reads: CASSQEGAGTEAFF. CDR3 bases: TGTGCCAGCAGCCAAGAGGGGGCCGGGACTGAAGCTTTCTTT.

A few counts support this clone. This rearrangement joins TRBV19 to TRBJ2-2, with a possible D match to TRBD1 (6 bases). V lost 6 bases and J lost 5, with 13 bases in between. Germline values: CDR1 LNHDA, CDR2 SQIVND (reference sequence). The CDR3 consists of 14 residues. DNA for the CDR3: TGTGCCAGTAGCAGGCAGGGGCAGACCGGGGAGCTGTTTTTT. Its protein product is CASSRQGQTGELFF.

The rearrangement links TRBV10-3 to TRBJ1-5; weak D call: TRBD1 (6 bases). The CDR3 length is 12 residues. The germline V gene has CDR1 ENHRY and CDR2 SYGVKD. V gave up 10 bases and J gave up 2 bases, with 9 bases separating them. The CDR3 region has the DNA TGTGCCACCCGGACAGGCAATCAGCCCCAGCATTTT. This translates into CATRTGNQPQHF.

This rearrangement joins TRBV3-1 (or the pseudogene TRBV3-2) to TRBJ2-3, with 16 bases lining up with TRBD2. This CDR3 contains 17 residues. J was trimmed by 3 bases and V by 4 bases; bases with no gene match: 4. Germline-derived CDR1 and CDR2 are LGHDT and YNNKEL (reference sequence). The CDR3 DNA is TGTGCCAGCAGCCGAGGGACTAGCGGGAGGGGAACAGATACGCAGTATTTT. Translated: CASSRGTSGRGTDTQYF.

This sequence joins TRBV6-1 and TRBJ2-5; D may be TRBD2 (5 bases). The ends were cut back, 2 bases at V and 4 bases at J, with 11 bases in the middle. CDR1 and CDR2 from the germline V gene are MNHNS and SASEGT. The CDR3 covers 14 residues. The CDR3 loop reads CASSERGRGETQYF. The CDR3 bases are TGTGCCAGCAGTGAACGGGGTAGAGGAGAGACCCAGTACTTC.

This chain joins TRBV5-4 and TRBJ1-2, with TRBD1 matching over 8 bases. The germline gives CDR1 SGHNT, CDR2 YYREEE (reference sequence). V was clipped by 8 bases and J by 0 bases; unmatched bases: 6. The CDR3 length is 14 residues. In DNA, the CDR3 is TGTGCCAGTAATTTGACAGGGGCTAACTATGGCTACACCTTC. It specifies CASNLTGANYGYTF.

A note on this clone: Sequence at one end of the junction differs from germline and may be a read error. V usage is TRBV14 and J usage is TRBJ2-7; a possible D gene is TRBD2 (5 bases). In germline, CDR1 is SGHDN, CDR2 FVKESK. The CDR3 length is 15 residues. CDR3 loop: CASSQEEALPYEQYF. The CDR3 nucleotides read TGTGCCAGCAGCCAAGAGGAGGCGCTTCCCTATGAGCAGTACTTC.

The chain combines TRBV20-1 with TRBJ1-1, with D unresolved. V dropped 0 bases and J dropped 12 bases, with 5 bases sitting between them. The CDR3 has 9 amino acids. Germline loops: CDR1 DFQATT, CDR2 SNEGSKA (reference sequence). CDR3 sequence reads: CSARDLSFF. For the CDR3, the DNA is TGCAGTGCTAGAGATTTATCTTTCTTT.

This clone was counted at least ten times. This chain joins TRBV4-1 and TRBJ1-2; D is unclear. Between the trimmed V and J ends, which lost 0 bases and 8 bases, there was a span of 19 bases. The CDR3 runs to 16 residues. Per the germline V gene, CDR1 is MGHRA and CDR2 is YSYEKL. CDR3 sequence (DNA): TGCGCCAGCAGCCAAGAGGCCGGAGGGCCCGACTGGGGCTACACCTTC. Its protein is CASSQEAGGPDWGYTF.